This TCR beta chain was obtained from a study of cytomegalovirus exposure and HLA in healthy donors. Study-level background: As an earlier analysis found, around 190 million T cells yielded approximately 110 million unique TCR beta sequences. An early release of data contained some 80 million unique TCRs, which came from HLA-typed donors.

The study ran its PCR with 60 Vbeta and 13 Jbeta primers. Data came from immunoSEQ multiplex PCR; TCRdb stores just in-frame clones and leaves some out. The sample lists 200,000 to 300,000 clones, around 81% occurring once. On this clone itself: Its antigen is currently unknown.

CDR1 is MNHEY, CDR2 SMNVEV, per germline (reference sequence). The V end was cut by 2 bases, the J end by 3 bases, with 9 bases between. The CDR3 is 14 residues long. Findings and limits, study-wide: On later analysis, the bulk of CMV-associated TCR beta chains appeared to be HLA-restricted. The study labeled 164 TCR beta chains cytomegalovirus-associated.

Sequenced sample: PBMCs. The sequence was collected from a woman aged 55-70 years in good health and CMV-seropositive. The gene calls are TRBV27 and TRBJ2-3; D is ambiguous. Here the CDR3 reads CASSLESSTDTQYF. As DNA, the CDR3 is TGTGCCAGCAGTTTAGAATCTAGTACAGATACGCAGTATTTT.